These T cell receptor beta chains were read from a single sample in a study of early T cells in non-severe SARS-CoV-2 infection. Via MiXCR, TCRdb re-called the 5' RACE reads, giving one row per CDR3 protein. This table holds 25,000 to 30,000 distinct CDR3 sequences, roughly 4% found once. The specimen sequenced was whole blood. These receptors were obtained from an adult who was a healthcare worker with PCR-confirmed SARS-CoV-2 infection or an uninfected control (not recorded which). Each CDR3 is given with its conserved first and last residue. D genes are given only for firm matches. Expanded clones get a size class; other rows say once, few or many, or leave the size out.

>many|TRBV6-5|TRBJ1-5|.|15
CASSRLGQVGEPQHF
TGTGCCAGCAGCCGACTGGGGCAGGTCGGCGAGCCCCAGCATTTT
>many|TRBV7-3|TRBJ1-1|.|14
CASSLTGVGTEAFF
TGTGCCAGCAGCTTAACGGGGGTAGGCACTGAAGCTTTCTTT
>many|TRBV20-1|TRBJ2-4|.|13
CSAIDFPKNIQYF
TGCAGTGCTATCGACTTCCCCAAAAACATTCAGTACTTC
>.|TRBV7-8|TRBJ2-1|.|12
CASSLQYNEQFF
TGTGCCAGCAGCTTACAGTACAATGAGCAGTTCTTC
>many|TRBV5-1|TRBJ2-3|.|16
CASSKGDNKLTDTQYF
TGCGCCAGCAGCAAAGGGGACAACAAACTCACAGATACGCAGTATTTT
>.|TRBV29-1|TRBJ2-7|.|13
CSGGRSGGGEQYF
TGCAGCGGGGGGCGGTCGGGCGGAGGCGAGCAGTACTTC
>many|TRBV12-3/TRBV12-4|TRBJ1-1|.|12
CASTPGGRKAFF
TGTGCCAGCACCCCTGGGGGGAGAAAAGCTTTCTTT
>many|TRBV6-1|TRBJ2-1|.|13
CASSGSPYNEQFF
TGTGCCAGCAGCGGGAGCCCCTACAATGAGCAGTTCTTC
>many|TRBV2|TRBJ1-2|.|14
CASSPRQGHYGYTF
TGTGCCAGCAGTCCACGCCAGGGCCACTATGGCTACACCTTC
>many|TRBV5-1|TRBJ2-7|TRBD2|14
CASSLAQASGSWYF
TGCGCCAGCAGCTTGGCCCAGGCTAGCGGGAGCTGGTACTTC
>few|TRBV10-2|TRBJ2-1|TRBD2|15
CASSGILAGYNEQFF
TGCGCCAGCAGTGGGATTCTAGCGGGGTACAATGAGCAGTTCTTC
>few|TRBV20-1|TRBJ2-3|TRBD2|15
CSARLGGRGTDTQYF
TGCAGTGCTAGATTGGGCGGGAGAGGCACAGATACGCAGTATTTT
>.|TRBV30|TRBJ1-2|.|12
CAWTLVNYGYTF
TGTGCCTGGACCCTAGTCAACTATGGCTACACCTTC
>many|TRBV29-1|TRBJ2-4|TRBD1|19
CSVIVGSLTGGLRQNIQYF
TGCAGCGTTATAGTCGGGTCCTTGACAGGGGGCTTGCGCCAAAACATTCAGTACTTC
>many|TRBV20-1|TRBJ2-7|TRBD2|18
CSANSAGSLAGVRYEQYF
TGCAGTGCTAATTCCGCGGGTAGTCTAGCGGGAGTTCGGTACGAGCAGTACTTC
>many|TRBV5-1|TRBJ2-1|TRBD2|15
CASSSRGGSYNEQFF
TGCGCCAGCAGCTCACGCGGGGGCTCCTACAATGAGCAGTTCTTC
>many|TRBV11-2|TRBJ2-5|.|15
CASSLGRQYQETQYF
TGTGCCAGCAGCTTAGGGCGACAGTACCAAGAGACCCAGTACTTC
>.|TRBV29-1|TRBJ2-5|TRBD1|12
CSVDRGLETQYF
TGCAGCGTTGACAGGGGGCTGGAGACCCAGTACTTC